The 24 T cell receptor beta chains below all came from one sample that was sequenced in a study of cytomegalovirus exposure and HLA in healthy donors (TCRdb year 2017). Libraries were made using the immunoSEQ multiplex PCR assay. For the multiplex PCR, a mixture combining 60 forward primers for TCR Vbeta segments and 13 reverse primers for TCR Jbeta segments was used. The clones in this table, taken by TCRdb from immuneACCESS, are in-frame only. Not every clone is retained; where verified, under half of the shortfall comes from an unresolved V gene, and the cause of the rest is unknown. The sample contains about 230,000 clones, about 80% of them found a single time. Around 0.57% of the sample lies in the top ten. The specimen sequenced was PBMCs. The receptors here all came from a woman in her thirties or forties in good health and CMV-seronegative.

DNA of the CDR3: TGTGCCAGCAGCTCGGACTTCCCCGAAAGGGACTCTGGAAACACCATATATTTT. Amino acids: CASSSDFPERDSGNTIYF. The chain is built from TRBV9 and TRBJ1-3; unclear D gene. The V and J ends lost 4 bases and 0 bases respectively, with 20 bases between them. The CDR3 sequence is 18 residues long. Germline V gives CDR1 SGDLS, CDR2 YYNGEE. Variable domain in full (rest from reference TRBV9 and TRBJ1-3): DSGVTQTPKHLITATGQRVTLRCSPRSGDLSVYWYQQSLDQGLQFLIQYYNGEERAKGNILERFSAQQFPDLHSELNLSSLELGDSALYFCASSSDFPERDSGNTIYFGEGSWLTVV.

In DNA, the CDR3 is TGTGCCAGCAGCTTAAGAGCAGGATCCTACAATGAGCAGTTCTTC. This gives the protein CASSLRAGSYNEQFF. The V gene is TRBV7-9, the J gene TRBJ2-1, with D uncertain. Germline CDR1 SEHNR, CDR2 FQNEAQ (reference sequence). CDR3 size: 15 residues. Trimming removed 2 bases from V and 1 base from J, with 9 bases in between.

The chain uses TRBV5-5 and TRBJ1-1; D gene unclear. The CDR3 spans 13 residues. The V end lost 4 bases, the J end lost 10 bases, and 17 bases lay between the germline ends. CDR1 is SGHKS and CDR2 is YYEKEE in the germline V gene (reference sequence). The CDR3 DNA is TGTGCCAGCAGCCCCGGGGTCCACGTGGGAGCTTTCTTT. Amino acids: CASSPGVHVGAFF.

Concerning this clone: At one boundary the junction diverges from the germline segment, which might be a read error. The V gene is TRBV7-9, the J gene TRBJ2-7; 12 nucleotides line up with TRBD2. The CDR3 is 16 amino acids. Germline CDR1 reads SEHNR; CDR2 reads FQNEAQ (reference sequence). The CDR3 DNA reads TGTTCCAGCAGCAAGCCCACTAGCGGGGGGTCCTACGAGCAGTACTTC. This translates into CSSSKPTSGGSYEQYF. Complete variable domain (other parts from reference TRBV7-9 and TRBJ2-7): DTGVSQNPRHKITKRGQNVTFRCDPISEHNRLYWYRQTLGQGPEFLTYFQNEAQLEKSRLLSDRFSAERPKGSFSTLEIQRTEQGDSAMYLCSSSKPTSGGSYEQYFGPGTRLTVT.

The V and J genes are TRBV9 and TRBJ2-7, with 7 bases fitting TRBD2. Germline V gene data show CDR1 as SGDLS and CDR2 as YYNGEE. The J segment lost 3 bases and the V segment lost 2 bases, leaving 5 bases of the junction unmatched. The CDR3 has 14 residues. CDR3 in amino acids: CASSVGGNFYEQYF. In DNA form, the CDR3 reads TGTGCCAGCAGCGTCGGGGGGAACTTCTACGAGCAGTACTTC.

The V and J genes are TRBV11-2 and TRBJ1-2, with D tentatively TRBD1 (5 bases). The germline CDR1 and CDR2 sequences are SGHAT and FQNNGV. Trimming took off 0 bases at V and 1 base at J, with 6 bases between the two ends. The CDR3 totals 14 residues. CDR3: CASSLEGLNYGYTF. The CDR3 coding sequence is TGTGCCAGCAGCTTAGAGGGACTTAACTATGGCTACACCTTC.

The chain uses TRBV5-6 and TRBJ1-5; no definite D call. V was cut by 4 bases and J by 0 bases, with 11 bases left in between. This CDR3 has 15 residues. The germline V gene has CDR1 SGHDT and CDR2 YYEEEE. The CDR3 loop reads CASSILGSSNQPQHF. CDR3 nucleotide sequence: TGTGCCAGCAGCATCCTCGGTTCTAGCAATCAGCCCCAGCATTTT.

A few counts support this clone. As DNA, the CDR3 is TGCAGCGTTAATATCCCTGGGACAGGGGTGAACGAAAAACTGTTTTTT. As protein: CSVNIPGTGVNEKLFF. The chain is built from TRBV29-1 and TRBJ1-4; 10 positions match TRBD1. The CDR3 sequence is 16 residues long. Germline V lookup: CDR1 SQVTM, CDR2 ANQGSEA. The trim removed 5 bases at V and 8 bases at J, leaving 14 bases unmatched.

V is TRBV6-5 and J is TRBJ2-7; 7 bases agree with TRBD1. With 0 bases clipped from V and 2 bases from J, the junction kept 7 bases outside the gene matches. This CDR3 region has 16 residues. Germline V gene sequence: CDR1 MNHEY, CDR2 SVGAGI. The CDR3 coding sequence is TGTGCCAGCAGTTACTCCTCCGGGACAGAAACCTACGAGCAGTACTTC. Its protein is CASSYSSGTETYEQYF.

The rearrangement links TRBV5-8 to TRBJ1-2; no clear D gene. The CDR3 spans 12 residues. V lost 0 bases and J 5 bases, leaving 5 bases between the germline ends. Germline V gene data show CDR1 as SGHTS and CDR2 as YDEGEE. The DNA for the CDR3 is TGTGCCAGCAGCTTGGACTTTTATGGCTACACCTTC. This translates into CASSLDFYGYTF.

This chain connects TRBV7-9 to TRBJ2-2; TRBD2 matches 8 bases. The CDR3 is 14 amino acids. V lost 6 bases to trimming and J lost 8 bases; unmatched junction nucleotides: 8. Germline values: CDR1 SEHNR, CDR2 FQNEAQ (reference sequence). The CDR3 loop reads CASRSLSGAGELFF. In DNA form, the CDR3 reads TGTGCCAGCAGGTCACTTAGCGGGGCTGGGGAGCTGTTTTTT.

The rearrangement joins TRBV2 to TRBJ2-1, with D perhaps matching TRBD1 (7 bases). The germline V and J ends were trimmed by 7 bases and 9 bases, with 16 bases remaining between them. The CDR3 consists of 13 residues. The germline V gene has CDR1 SNHLY and CDR2 FYNNEI. CDR3 residues: CASTGGQISEQFF. CDR3 DNA sequence: TGTGCCAGCACCGGGGGACAGATTAGTGAGCAGTTCTTC. Variable domain in full (rest from reference TRBV2 and TRBJ2-1): EPEVTQTPSHQVTQMGQEVILRCVPISNHLYFYWYRQILGQKVEFLVSFYNNEISEKSEIFDDQFSVERPDGSNFTLKIRSTKLEDSAMYFCASTGGQISEQFFGPGTRLTVL.

The CDR3 here is CASSDSTGELFF. CDR3 in DNA: TGTGCCAGCAGCGACAGTACCGGGGAGCTGTTTTTT. The chain recombines TRBV7-3 with TRBJ2-2, with D perhaps matching TRBD1 (5 bases). The CDR3 runs to 12 residues. CDR1 is SGHTA and CDR2 is FQGTGA in the germline V gene. V was clipped by 5 bases and J by 5 bases, with 6 bases between them.

This sequence joins TRBV5-1 and TRBJ1-2; D gene uncertain. Germline V gives CDR1 SGHRS, CDR2 YFSETQ. This CDR3 has 17 residues. V lost 2 bases and J lost 5, with 22 bases in between. The CDR3 DNA sequence: TGCGCCAGCAGCTTCCAACCCCTAGACCTTATAACTTATGGCTACACCTTC. Translated, it gives CASSFQPLDLITYGYTF.

This clone occurred once. V and J are TRBV6-5 and TRBJ2-6, with no clear D. The CDR3 runs 15 residues. V lost 5 bases to trimming and J lost 1 base, with 9 bases between them. In germline, CDR1 is MNHEY, CDR2 SVGAGI. The DNA for the CDR3 is TGTGCCAGCAGTGTAACAGCATCTGGGGCCAACGTCCTGACTTTC. It is translated as CASSVTASGANVLTF.

This chain uses TRBV7-6 with TRBJ2-1; tentative D call: TRBD1 (5 bases). Between the trimmed V and J ends, which lost 5 bases and 9 bases, there was a span of 14 bases. Looked up from germline, CDR1 is SGHVS and CDR2 is FNYEAQ. The CDR3 is 13 residues long. The CDR3 here is CASSLPPDTEQFF. The CDR3 nucleotides are TGTGCCAGCAGCCTCCCCCCGGACACTGAGCAGTTCTTC.

CDR3 residues: CASSSRGDEKLFF. The CDR3 DNA sequence: TGTGCCAGCAGCTCCAGGGGGGATGAAAAACTGTTTTTT. This chain joins TRBV2 and TRBJ1-4, with TRBD1 identical over 7 bases. This CDR3 spans 13 amino acids. The germline V gene has CDR1 SNHLY and CDR2 FYNNEI. V was clipped by 6 bases and J by 6 bases; unmatched bases: 4.

V and J are TRBV6-1 and TRBJ2-3; 8 positions match TRBD1. This CDR3 contains 15 residues. J gave up 2 bases and V 6 bases, and 7 bases lay outside the gene matches. The V gene's germline CDR1 is MNHNS and CDR2 SASEGT. The CDR3 spells CASSQDRAYTDTQYF. In DNA form, the CDR3 reads TGTGCCAGCAGCCAGGACAGGGCCTACACAGATACGCAGTATTTT.

The chain couples TRBV6-5 to TRBJ2-7; possible D gene TRBD2, 5 bases. CDR3 length: 15 amino acids. V shed 7 bases and J shed 0 bases, with 16 bases lying between them. Germline V gives CDR1 MNHEY, CDR2 SVGAGI. CDR3 sequence: CASTGVRTGSYEQYF. CDR3 nucleotides: TGTGCCAGCACCGGGGTGAGGACGGGCTCCTACGAGCAGTACTTC.

As for this clone: At the DNA level, this CDR3 is encoded by other sequences in the same sample as well. This rearrangement joins TRBV9 to TRBJ2-7; D perhaps matches TRBD1 (6 bases). The CDR3 sequence is 15 residues long. Deletions cut 0 bases from V and 2 bases from J, with 12 bases between. Germline lookup yields CDR1 SGDLS and CDR2 YYNGEE. CDR3 protein: CASSVGGGSPYEQYF. As DNA, the CDR3 is TGTGCCAGCAGCGTAGGTGGGGGCTCCCCCTACGAGCAGTACTTC.

V usage is TRBV28 and J usage is TRBJ2-3, with D unresolved. V lost 4 bases to trimming and J lost 1 base, with 9 bases between them. Per the germline V gene, CDR1 is MDHEN and CDR2 is SYDVKM. The CDR3 consists of 14 residues. The CDR3 here is CASSSRYRTDTQYF. Written as DNA, the CDR3 is TGTGCCAGCAGTTCGAGGTACCGCACAGATACGCAGTATTTT. Full variable domain (outside the CDR3, taken from reference TRBV28 and TRBJ2-3): DVKVTQSSRYLVKRTGEKVFLECVQDMDHENMFWYRQDPGLGLRLIYFSYDVKMKEKGDIPEGYSVSREKKERFSLILESASTNQTSMYLCASSSRYRTDTQYFGPGTRLTVL.

This chain connects TRBV29-1 to TRBJ2-2; 7 nucleotides align to TRBD1. Germline V gene data show CDR1 as SQVTM and CDR2 as ANQGSEA. The CDR3 sequence is 17 residues long. Trimming at V came to 0 bases and at J to 3 bases, leaving 10 bases not matched to a gene. CDR3 protein: CSVEDPGRQGDTGELFF. The CDR3 nucleotides read TGCAGCGTTGAAGATCCCGGAAGACAGGGCGACACCGGGGAGCTGTTTTTT.

The gene calls are TRBV19 and TRBJ2-7, with 10 bases lining up with TRBD1. The V and J ends lost 7 bases and 5 bases, in that order; junction bases with no gene match: 14. Germline V lookup: CDR1 LNHDA, CDR2 SQIVND (reference sequence). The CDR3 has 16 amino acids. The CDR3 is CASTPSGTGVVHEQYF. CDR3 nucleotide sequence: TGTGCCAGTACGCCTTCCGGGACAGGGGTTGTCCACGAGCAGTACTTC.

This clone was counted a few times. This chain uses TRBV5-1 with TRBJ1-5; D possibly corresponds to TRBD1 (5 bases). The V and J ends lost 1 base and 5 bases respectively, with 13 bases between them. The CDR3 is 15 amino acids. Germline values: CDR1 SGHRS, CDR2 YFSETQ. CDR3 in DNA: TGCGCCAGCAGCTTGCTTTCTGGGGCGGATCAGCCCCAGCATTTT. Its protein product is CASSLLSGADQPQHF.